A single sample is the source of the 18 T cell receptor beta chains below, sequenced in a study of blood T cells in healthy people across ages. A sample-barcoded 5' primer and a J-beta primer mix were used in a second PCR of roughly 7 to 11 cycles. TCRdb used MiXCR to reprocess the 5' RACE reads, holding one entry per CDR3 protein. The table shows about 1.8 million distinct CDR3 sequences, with roughly 50% occurring only once. Sequenced sample: blood. These receptors were obtained from a woman between 35 and 50 years old in good health.

In regard to this clonotype: A clone one base away is much larger, so this may be a read error. CDR3 region: CAGSLTVNTEAFF. The CDR3 DNA follows: TGCGCCGGCAGCTTGACGGTGAACACTGAAGCTTTCTTT. The rearrangement links TRBV5-1 to TRBJ1-1; no clear D gene. The CDR3 is 13 amino acids. CDR1 and CDR2 (germline): SGHRS, YFSETQ.

The V and J genes are TRBV7-9 and TRBJ2-3; D is unclear. This CDR3 comprises 18 residues. The V end lost 2 bases, the J end lost 2 bases, and 20 bases lay between the germline ends. The germline V gene has CDR1 SEHNR and CDR2 FQNEAQ (reference sequence). The CDR3 region is CASSLPHRVPIHTDTQYF. The CDR3 bases are TGTGCCAGCAGCTTACCCCACCGGGTCCCCATCCACACAGATACGCAGTATTTT.

The V call is TRBV2, the J call TRBJ2-5; maybe TRBD1 (6 bases). The CDR3 totals 14 residues. CDR1 is SNHLY, CDR2 FYNNEI, per germline. The V and J ends lost 7 bases and 2 bases respectively, with 14 bases between them. Written as DNA, the CDR3 is TGTGCCAGCACACGACAGGAGCTTCAAGAGACCCAGTACTTC. Encoded protein: CASTRQELQETQYF.

The rearrangement links TRBV5-1 to TRBJ2-7; D gene unclear. Germline values: CDR1 SGHRS, CDR2 YFSETQ. The ends were cut back, 4 bases at V and 3 bases at J, with 20 bases in the middle. The CDR3 length is 16 residues. The DNA for the CDR3 is TGCGCCAGCAGCGAATCAGGATCTTTATTGGGCTACGAGCAGTACTTC. Translation: CASSESGSLLGYEQYF.

V gene TRBV11-2 combines with J gene TRBJ1-2, with D hard to call. V shed 4 bases and J shed 6 bases, with 12 bases lying between them. The CDR3 is made up of 13 amino acids. The V gene's germline CDR1 is SGHAT and CDR2 FQNNGV. The CDR3 reads CASSSAFGNGYTF. The CDR3 bases are TGTGCCAGCAGCTCCGCCTTTGGTAATGGCTACACCTTC.

This clonotype was counted many times. This chain connects TRBV15 to TRBJ2-5, with D possibly being TRBD1 (5 bases). This CDR3 spans 15 amino acids. Deletions cut 0 bases from V and 0 bases from J, with 8 bases between. CDR1 and CDR2 from the germline V gene are LNHNV and YYDKDF (reference sequence). The CDR3 region has the DNA TGTGCCACCAGCAGAGACCAGGGCTACCAAGAGACCCAGTACTTC. Translating it yields CATSRDQGYQETQYF.

In this sample, this clonotype turned up a few times. J is TRBJ2-3 and V is TRBV7-3; D unresolved. CDR1 and CDR2 from the germline V gene are SGHTA and FQGTGA. The germline V and J ends were trimmed by 0 bases and 6 bases, with 10 bases remaining between them. The CDR3 has 14 residues. DNA of the CDR3: TGTGCCAGCAGCTTAACGGCAGGCATCGATACGCAGTATTTT. It is translated as CASSLTAGIDTQYF.

This chain uses TRBV4-3 with TRBJ2-5; tentatively, D is TRBD1 (5 bases). V lost 3 bases to trimming and J lost 0 bases, with 14 bases between them. The CDR3 has 16 amino acids. In germline, CDR1 is LGHNA, CDR2 YSLEER. The CDR3: CASSQILQGYQETQYF. For the CDR3, the DNA is TGCGCCAGCAGCCAGATTCTTCAGGGATACCAAGAGACCCAGTACTTC.

A few counts support this clonotype. This chain joins TRBV29-1 and TRBJ2-7, with TRBD1 matching 10 bases. The germline CDR1 and CDR2 sequences are SQVTM and ANQGSEA. The CDR3 contains 13 residues. V trimming: 5 bases; J trimming: 2 bases; junction bases outside the gene matches: 3. This CDR3 is CSVPGTGAYEQYF. The CDR3 DNA follows: TGCAGCGTTCCCGGGACAGGGGCCTACGAGCAGTACTTC.

This chain connects TRBV5-1 to TRBJ1-1; no clear D gene. The germline CDR1 and CDR2 sequences are SGHRS and YFSETQ. Trimming took 5 bases from V and 1 from J, leaving 6 bases between them. The CDR3 has 12 amino acids. DNA for the CDR3: TGCGCCAGCAGGATGGGGAACACTGAAGCTTTCTTT. This sequence encodes CASRMGNTEAFF.

V usage is TRBV24-1 and J usage is TRBJ2-1; 13 bases map to TRBD2. CDR1 and CDR2 (germline): KGHDR, SFDVKD. The V and J ends lost 2 bases and 8 bases, in that order; junction bases with no gene match: 5. The CDR3 runs to 16 residues. The CDR3 DNA is TGTGCCACCAGTGATTCCTGGACTAGCGGGGGATATGAGCAGTTCTTC. Its translation is CATSDSWTSGGYEQFF.

This rearrangement joins TRBV12-3 or TRBV12-4 to TRBJ1-5; the D gene is possibly TRBD1 (6 bases). The CDR3 runs to 13 residues. V was pared by 7 bases and J by 7 bases, with 14 bases between. The CDR3 coding sequence is TGTGCCAGCATGGAACAGGGAGGACAGCCCCAGCATTTT. It translates to CASMEQGGQPQHF.

The V gene is TRBV9, the J gene TRBJ2-5; D may correspond to TRBD1 or TRBD2 (5 bases each). Germline V gene lookup returns CDR1 SGDLS and CDR2 YYNGEE. V was pared by 5 bases and J by 3 bases, with 17 bases between. This CDR3 region has 15 residues. The CDR3 here is CASSAHPGTKETQYF. CDR3 DNA: TGTGCCAGCAGTGCACACCCCGGGACGAAAGAGACCCAGTACTTC. Supplemented by reference TRBV9 and TRBJ2-5, the full variable domain reads DSGVTQTPKHLITATGQRVTLRCSPRSGDLSVYWYQQSLDQGLQFLIQYYNGEERAKGNILERFSAQQFPDLHSELNLSSLELGDSALYFCASSAHPGTKETQYFGPGTRLLVL.

The chain combines TRBV25-1 with TRBJ2-7; D not resolved. V was shortened by 4 bases and J by 0 bases, with 13 bases between the two germline ends. Germline-derived CDR1 and CDR2 are MGHDK and SYGVNS. The CDR3 sequence is 15 residues long. In DNA, the CDR3 is TGTGCCAGCAGTGTAGATCTGGAACTCTCCTACGAGCAGTACTTC. It codes for CASSVDLELSYEQYF.

This chain joins TRBV4-1 and TRBJ2-5; 9 nucleotides match TRBD2. Germline-derived CDR1 and CDR2 are MGHRA and YSYEKL. This CDR3 is 19 amino acids long. V dropped 0 bases and J dropped 5; count of bases not matched to a gene: 16. The CDR3 loop reads CASSQESSGGLGSLETQYF. CDR3 coding DNA: TGCGCCAGCAGCCAAGAATCCAGCGGGGGGCTCGGATCGTTGGAGACCCAGTACTTC.

A few counts support this clonotype. The chain employs TRBV3-1 and TRBJ2-3; 7 bases align to TRBD2. V lost 1 base, J lost 0 bases, and 4 bases stayed unmatched. Germline CDR1 reads LGHDT; CDR2 reads YNNKEL (reference sequence). The CDR3 sequence is 16 residues long. The CDR3 DNA follows: TGTGCCAGCAGCCAAGGGGAGGGACGGAGCACAGATACGCAGTATTTT. This translates into CASSQGEGRSTDTQYF.

The V and J genes are TRBV27 and TRBJ2-5; D is undetermined. V was clipped by 5 bases and J by 3 bases, with 10 bases between them. CDR1 MNHEY and CDR2 SMNVEV come from the germline V gene (reference sequence). The CDR3 is 13 amino acids. CDR3 sequence: CASSPRWEETQYF. Written as DNA, the CDR3 is TGTGCCAGCAGTCCCCGGTGGGAAGAGACCCAGTACTTC.

This clonotype was found a few times. This chain uses TRBV7-2 with TRBJ2-5; D tentatively fits TRBD1 or TRBD2 (6 bases each). Trimming took off 5 bases at V and 5 bases at J, with 15 bases between the two ends. CDR3 length equals 14 residues. The germline CDR1 and CDR2 sequences are SGHTA and FQGNSA. The CDR3 here is CASSRSGAVETQYF. The CDR3 coding sequence is TGTGCCAGCAGCCGATCGGGGGCCGTGGAGACCCAGTACTTC.